The T cell receptor beta chain described here comes from a study of T cell changes during pregnancy in multiple sclerosis. This CDR3 has 16 amino acids. V gave up 2 bases and J gave up 6 bases; unmatched junction bases: 8. Germline V gives CDR1 MNHNS, CDR2 SASEGT. Method: immunoSEQ multiplex PCR; TCRdb's copy keeps in-frame clones and lacks some. In the table there are 55,000 to 70,000 clones, approximately 89% of which are singletons. This TCR came from a female donor with multiple sclerosis, enrolled in a pregnancy study. This chain connects TRBV6-1 to TRBJ2-1; 9 bases align to TRBD2. Sequenced here: peripheral blood, sampled after pregnancy. The CDR3 sequence: CASSESAGGPANEQFF. In DNA form, the CDR3 reads TGTGCCAGCAGTGAATCTGCGGGGGGGCCGGCCAATGAGCAGTTCTTC.